This entry lists 8 T cell receptor beta chains sequenced from one sample in a study of HIV-infected patients and healthy controls. No cell fractionation was done, so the repertoire covers all unsorted peripheral blood T cells. Reverse transcription used around 540 ng RNA and constant-region primers for alpha and beta. Separate chain-specific third strand synthesis with multiplexing indices produced the alpha and beta libraries. Each CDR3 protein gets one entry after TCRdb re-called the 5' RACE reads with MiXCR. This sample has 18,000 or so distinct CDR3 sequences, with roughly 9% found just once. The material sequenced was blood. The source is an adult in good health.

V and J are TRBV28 and TRBJ2-5; 7 nucleotides match TRBD2. The CDR3 is made up of 17 amino acids. V lost 3 bases to trimming and J lost 3 bases; unmatched junction nucleotides: 13. CDR1 MDHEN and CDR2 SYDVKM come from the germline V gene. This CDR3 is CASSFSPRGGEEETQYF. The DNA for the CDR3 is TGTGCCAGCAGTTTTTCCCCCCGGGGAGGGGAGGAAGAGACCCAGTACTTC. Full variable domain (missing parts from reference TRBV28 and TRBJ2-5): DVKVTQSSRYLVKRTGEKVFLECVQDMDHENMFWYRQDPGLGLRLIYFSYDVKMKEKGDIPEGYSVSREKKERFSLILESASTNQTSMYLCASSFSPRGGEEETQYFGPGTRLLVL.

J is TRBJ2-3 and V is TRBV28; tentative D call: TRBD2 (6 bases). CDR1 and CDR2 from the germline V gene are MDHEN and SYDVKM. Trimming left V 2 bases short and J 6 bases short, with 15 bases between. The CDR3 covers 15 residues. DNA for the CDR3: TGTGCCAGCAGTTTACGTGTAAGCGGGTCCGATACGCAGTATTTT. Its protein product is CASSLRVSGSDTQYF.

This chain links TRBV28 with TRBJ2-7; D is possibly TRBD1 or TRBD2 (5 bases each). Germline CDR1 reads MDHEN; CDR2 reads SYDVKM. The CDR3 runs 13 residues. Trimming removed 2 bases from V and 5 bases from J, with 10 bases in between. CDR3 in DNA: TGTGCCAGCAGTTTAGGGGGTCGCGACGAGCAGTACTTC. Translating gives CASSLGGRDEQYF.

A word on this clonotype: It may be a read error: a sequence one base away is much more abundant. The chain uses TRBV20-1 and TRBJ2-4; tentatively, D is TRBD1 (5 bases). The CDR3 spans 15 residues. The germline V gene encodes CDR1 DFQATT and CDR2 SNEGSKA (reference sequence). The germline V and J ends were trimmed by 5 bases and 0 bases, with 14 bases remaining between them. The DNA of the CDR3 is TGCAGTGCTTCGCAGACAGTCGCAGCCAAAAACATTCAGTACTTC. As protein: CSASQTVAAKNIQYF.

This clonotype has at least ten counts. The chain links TRBV7-2 to TRBJ2-5; weak D call: TRBD1 (6 bases). Germline CDR1 is SGHTA and CDR2 is FQGNSA. With 5 bases removed from V and 5 bases from J, the gap between germline ends came to 18 bases. This CDR3 spans 15 amino acids. CDR3 bases: TGTGCCAGCAGCCCCGCACAGGGTGAAACGGAGACCCAGTACTTC. This sequence encodes CASSPAQGETETQYF.

Judged by abundance, this clonotype is medium-sized (0.01 to 0.1%). The chain uses TRBV27 and TRBJ2-1, with TRBD2 matching 10 bases. V lost 4 bases and J lost 4; bases outside the gene matches: 7. The length of the CDR3 is 16 residues. Germline V gives CDR1 MNHEY, CDR2 SMNVEV (reference sequence). The CDR3 loop is CASSSSGRVLYNEQFF. The DNA for the CDR3 is TGTGCCAGCAGTTCGAGCGGGAGGGTCCTTTACAATGAGCAGTTCTTC.

The rearrangement uses TRBV28 and TRBJ2-4; D remains ambiguous. This CDR3 region has 13 residues. Germline-derived CDR1 and CDR2 are MDHEN and SYDVKM. The V gene lost 6 bases and the J gene lost 6 bases, with 12 bases spanning the gap. CDR3 in amino acids: CASRLVAANIQYF. Written as DNA, the CDR3 is TGTGCCAGCAGGCTAGTAGCAGCAAACATTCAGTACTTC.

The sample holds many counts of this clonotype. Written as DNA, the CDR3 is TGTGCCAGCAGCGGAATAGGGACTAGCCGCAATGAGCAGTTCTTC. It yields the protein CASSGIGTSRNEQFF. This rearrangement joins TRBV7-9 to TRBJ2-1, with 9 bases matching TRBD2. Germline-derived CDR1 and CDR2 are SEHNR and FQNEAQ (reference sequence). This CDR3 has 15 residues. Losses at the gene ends were 5 bases for V and 6 bases for J; bases not matched to a gene: 8.